The source of this TCR beta chain is a study of cytotoxic CD8 clonotypes in ibrutinib-treated CLL. Data came from immunoSEQ multiplex PCR; TCRdb stores just in-frame clones and leaves some out. The table includes more than 15,000 clones, roughly three fifths detected once. The count of this clone is one. From cryopreserved PBMCs came around 2 micrograms of genomic DNA used for TCR beta libraries. The CDR3 runs 14 residues. V lost 3 bases and J 0 bases, leaving 6 bases between the germline ends. Germline V gene sequence: CDR1 SGDLS, CDR2 YYNGEE. J is TRBJ1-4 and V is TRBV9, with no clear D. The sample in question was PBMCs, obtained after 12 months of ibrutinib treatment. This sequence originates from a human donor with chronic lymphocytic leukemia. The CDR3 DNA reads as TGTGCCAGCAGCGCTCTCGCAACTAATGAAAAACTGTTTTTT. Its translation is CASSALATNEKLFF.